The clone carrying this TCR beta chain has just a few counts. Its antigen remains unknown. The study reverse transcribed the entire isolated RNA, so it sequenced expressed TCRB transcripts. Libraries were prepared by immunoSEQ multiplex PCR; TCRdb keeps only in-frame clonotypes and omits some of them. The table has some 280,000 clones, around 15% seen once. This sample is part of a study of beta chain features in type 1 diabetes. Regarding the study as a whole: Among patients with Type 1 diabetes, TCRB CDR3s were moderately but significantly shorter in every one of the four CD4+ subsets.

CDR3 length equals 15 residues. Unmatched junction bases numbered 3, after V lost 3 bases and J lost 2 bases. Looked up from germline, CDR1 is SGDLS and CDR2 is YYNGEE. Naive, central memory, regulatory and stem cell-like memory cells within the CD4+ compartment were sorted using CD45RO/CCR7/CD25/CD127/CD95/CD27. The genes are TRBV9 and TRBJ2-1; 9 nucleotides align to TRBD2. Material for sequencing was naive CD4+ T cells from blood. The source of this sequence is a man aged 30 to 39 with type 1 diabetes. The CDR3 loop reads CASSDSGSPYNEQFF. The CDR3 DNA follows: TGTGCCAGCAGCGATAGCGGGAGTCCCTACAATGAGCAGTTCTTC.